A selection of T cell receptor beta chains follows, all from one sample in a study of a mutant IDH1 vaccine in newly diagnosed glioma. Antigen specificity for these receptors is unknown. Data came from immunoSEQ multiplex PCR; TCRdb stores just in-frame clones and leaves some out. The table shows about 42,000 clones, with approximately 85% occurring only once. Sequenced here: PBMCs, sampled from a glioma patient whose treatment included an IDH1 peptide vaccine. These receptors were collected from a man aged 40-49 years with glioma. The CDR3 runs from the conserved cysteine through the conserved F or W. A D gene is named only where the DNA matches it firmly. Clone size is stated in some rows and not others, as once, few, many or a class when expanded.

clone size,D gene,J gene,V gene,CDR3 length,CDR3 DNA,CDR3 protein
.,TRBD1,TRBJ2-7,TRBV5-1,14,TGCGCCAGGTTCGGACAGGGCGGTCGGTACGAGCAGTACTTC,CARFGQGGRYEQYF
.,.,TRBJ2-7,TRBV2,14,TGTGCCAGCAGTGACAGGGTCATCTCCTACGAGCAGTACTTC,CASSDRVISYEQYF
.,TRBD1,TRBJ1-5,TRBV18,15,TGTGCCAGCTCACCGGGCCAGGGGGGTTCTCAGCCCCAGCATTTT,CASSPGQGGSQPQHF
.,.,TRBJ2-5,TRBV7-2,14,TGTGCCAGCAGCTTTGGAACTTGGGGAGAGACCCAGTACTTC,CASSFGTWGETQYF
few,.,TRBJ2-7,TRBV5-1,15,TGCGCCAGCAGCTTGGGGGGCAGCATGGTCATCGAGCAGTACTTC,CASSLGGSMVIEQYF
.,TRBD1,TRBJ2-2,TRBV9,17,TGTGCCAGCAGCGTAGGCAGTATGGGCAGGGGGCCCGGGGAGCTGTTTTTT,CASSVGSMGRGPGELFF
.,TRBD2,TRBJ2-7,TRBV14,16,TGTGCCAGCAGCCACCGGACTAGCGGACCCCCCTACGAGCAGTACTTC,CASSHRTSGPPYEQYF
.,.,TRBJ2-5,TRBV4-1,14,TGCGCCAGCAGCCAAGGGAGACCCCAAGAGACCCAGTACTTC,CASSQGRPQETQYF
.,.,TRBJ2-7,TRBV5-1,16,TGCGCCAGCAGCTTGGGGACTAACTCCTGGTCCTACGAGCAGTACTTC,CASSLGTNSWSYEQYF
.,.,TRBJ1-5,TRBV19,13,TGTGCCAGTAGTGGTGGGGACAATCAGCCCCAGCATTTT,CASSGGDNQPQHF
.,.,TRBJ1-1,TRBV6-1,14,TGTGCCAGCAGGTTCAGGATAGGGCACACTGAAGCTTTCTTT,CASRFRIGHTEAFF
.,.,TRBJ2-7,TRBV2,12,TGTGCCAGCAGTGGGACTTCCTACGAGCAGTACTTC,CASSGTSYEQYF
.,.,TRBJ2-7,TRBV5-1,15,TGCGCCAGCACCCTTGGCGACAGGACCCTTGGCGAGCAGTACTTC,CASTLGDRTLGEQYF
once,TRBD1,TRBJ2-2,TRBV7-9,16,TGTGCCAGCAGGTTCGGGACAGGGTCAAAGGCCGGGGAGCTGTTTTTT,CASRFGTGSKAGELFF
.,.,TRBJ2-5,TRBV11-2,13,TGTGCCAGCAGCTTTGGTGGGGAAGAGACCCAGTACTTC,CASSFGGEETQYF
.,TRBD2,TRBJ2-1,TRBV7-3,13,TGTGCCAGCAGCCCCAGTAGCGGGAACAAGCAGTTCTTC,CASSPSSGNKQFF
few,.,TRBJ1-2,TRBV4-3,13,TGCGCCAGCAGCCAAGGCGAAGGGTTCGGCTACACCTTC,CASSQGEGFGYTF
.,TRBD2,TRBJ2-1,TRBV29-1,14,TGCAGCGTCGCTCCCGGGACTAGGCCAAATGAGCAGTTCTTC,CSVAPGTRPNEQFF
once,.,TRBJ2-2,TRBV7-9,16,TGTGCCAGCAGCTTAGCGTTTAAGACCCACACCGGGGAGCTGTTTTTT,CASSLAFKTHTGELFF
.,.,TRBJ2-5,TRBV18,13,TGTGCCAGCTCACCAAAAAGAGAAGAGACCCAGTACTTC,CASSPKREETQYF
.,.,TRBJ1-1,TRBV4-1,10,TGCGCCAGCAAAGACACTGAAGCTTTCTTT,CASKDTEAFF
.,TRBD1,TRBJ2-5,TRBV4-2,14,TGTGCCAGCAGCCGAGGACAGGGGCAAGAGACCCAGTACTTC,CASSRGQGQETQYF
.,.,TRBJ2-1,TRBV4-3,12,TGCGCCAGCAGCCTTACCCCCGGGGGGCAGTTCTTC,CASSLTPGGQFF
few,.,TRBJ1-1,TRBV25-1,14,TGTGCCAGCAGTTCCCCGATCTCGAACACTGAAGCTTTCTTT,CASSSPISNTEAFF
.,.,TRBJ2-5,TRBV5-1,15,TGCGCCAGCAGCCTGGGCACTACCCCTGGCGAGACCCAGTACTTC,CASSLGTTPGETQYF
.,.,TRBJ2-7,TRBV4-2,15,TGTGCCAGCAGCCCCTTTGTTCAGGAGTCGGGGGAGCAGTACTTC,CASSPFVQESGEQYF
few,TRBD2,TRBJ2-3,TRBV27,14,TGTGCCACCGGACTAGCGGGGGCATTAGATACGCAGTATTTT,CATGLAGALDTQYF
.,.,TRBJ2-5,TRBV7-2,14,TGTGCCAGCAGCGTAGGGGGTCCGCAAACGACCCAGTACTTC,CASSVGGPQTTQYF
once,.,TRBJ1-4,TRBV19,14,TGTGCCAGTCGCCAACAGGCAGTTTCCGAAAAACTGTTTTTT,CASRQQAVSEKLFF
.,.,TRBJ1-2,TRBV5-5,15,TGTGCCAGCAGAATCCGGGACGGCCCTAACTATGGCTACACCTTC,CASRIRDGPNYGYTF
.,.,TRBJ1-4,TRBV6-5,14,TGTGCCAGCAGTTATGGCAGGGGACATGAAAAACTGTTTTTT,CASSYGRGHEKLFF
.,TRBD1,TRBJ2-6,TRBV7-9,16,TGTGCCAGCAGCCAGACGACAGGGTCTGGGGCCAACGTCCTGACTTTC,CASSQTTGSGANVLTF
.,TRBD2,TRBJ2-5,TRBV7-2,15,TGTGCCAGCAGCTCTATAGCGGGAGGGCCGGAGACCCAGTACTTC,CASSSIAGGPETQYF
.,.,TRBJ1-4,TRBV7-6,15,TGTGCCAGCAGCTGGGGGTATGCAACTAATGAAAAACTGTTTTTT,CASSWGYATNEKLFF
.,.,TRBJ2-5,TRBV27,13,TGTGCCAGCAGTTTAGGCCCCCCAGAGACCCAGTACTTC,CASSLGPPETQYF
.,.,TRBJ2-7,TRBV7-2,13,TGTGCCAGCAGCCGGCGGGGCTCCTACGAGCAGTACTTC,CASSRRGSYEQYF
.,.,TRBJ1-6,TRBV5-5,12,TGTGCCAGCAGCTTTGCGGAGGCTCCCCTCCACTTT,CASSFAEAPLHF
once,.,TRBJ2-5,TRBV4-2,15,TGTGCCAGCAGCCAATTCCCGCTAGCTCAAGAGACCCAGTACTTC,CASSQFPLAQETQYF
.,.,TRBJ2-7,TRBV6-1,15,TGTGCCAGCAGTGAAGCTGGGTTAGCGCGGTACGAGCAGTACTTC,CASSEAGLARYEQYF
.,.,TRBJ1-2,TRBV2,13,TGTGCCGGGTCCAGGGGCCGCTACTATGGCTACACCTTC,CAGSRGRYYGYTF
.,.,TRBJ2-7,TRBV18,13,TGTGCCAGCTCACCACAAGGGGGGGACGAGCAGTACTTC,CASSPQGGDEQYF
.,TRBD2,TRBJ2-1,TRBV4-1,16,TGCGCCAGCAGCCAGGTCACTACGGGACTAGCAAATGAGCAGTTCTTC,CASSQVTTGLANEQFF
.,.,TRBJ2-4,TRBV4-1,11,TGCGCCAGCAGCCAAGTAAACATTCAGTACTTC,CASSQVNIQYF
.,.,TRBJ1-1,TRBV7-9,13,TGTGCCAGCACAGACACAATGAACACTGAAGCTTTCTTT,CASTDTMNTEAFF
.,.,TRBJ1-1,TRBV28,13,TGTGCCAGCAGACGTCAGAATTACTTGGCAGCTTTCTTT,CASRRQNYLAAFF
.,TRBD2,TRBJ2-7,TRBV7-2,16,TGTGCCAGCAGCTTAGGGACTAGCGGCTACTCCTACGAGCAGTACTTC,CASSLGTSGYSYEQYF
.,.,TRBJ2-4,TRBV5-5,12,TGTGCCAGCAGCTTGGCCGACAGCGCCAGGTACTTC,CASSLADSARYF
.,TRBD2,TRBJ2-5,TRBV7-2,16,TGTGCCAGCAGCCTCCGGACTAGTGTCGTCCAAGAGACCCAGTACTTC,CASSLRTSVVQETQYF
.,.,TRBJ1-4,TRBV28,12,TGTGCTTCGTCTGCAACTAATGAAAAACTGTTTTTT,CASSATNEKLFF
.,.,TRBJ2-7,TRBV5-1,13,TGCGCCAGCGCGGGACGAGGAGGTTACGAGCAGTACTTC,CASAGRGGYEQYF
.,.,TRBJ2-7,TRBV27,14,TGTGCCAGCAGTCGAGATGGGGCGGGTTACGAGCAGTACTTC,CASSRDGAGYEQYF